The 5 T cell receptor beta chains below all came from one sample that was sequenced in a study of OX40 agonist ivuxolimab in advanced cancers. Using immunoSEQ multiplex PCR, the repertoire was profiled, and TCRdb retains in-frame clones only, with some absent. The sample contains more than 65,000 clones, about three quarters of which appear only once. The specimen comprised CD4+ or CD8+ T cells sorted from blood, sampled in a trial of the OX40 agonist ivuxolimab. The receptors derive from an adult with an advanced solid tumor such as melanoma, head and neck, liver or kidney cancer.

V usage is TRBV12-1 and J usage is TRBJ2-7. TRBV12-1 is tagged as a pseudogene. This CDR3 comprises 12 residues. The CDR3: CAPEGQYSEQYF. The CDR3 DNA is TGTGCACCCGAGGGGCAGTACTCCGAGCAGTACTTC.

The chain recombines TRBV19 with TRBJ1-1, with a tentative D call TRBD1 (5 bases). Trimming cost V 4 bases and J 3 bases, with 24 bases left between them. This CDR3 has 18 residues. The V gene's germline CDR1 is LNHDA and CDR2 SQIVND (reference sequence). The DNA for the CDR3 is TGTGCCAGTAGTAACCCGGGACTCAACCTCGTCCGGCACACTGAAGCTTTCTTT. It yields the protein CASSNPGLNLVRHTEAFF.

The rearrangement uses TRBV2 and TRBJ1-5; D is perhaps TRBD1 (5 bases). The germline V and J ends were trimmed by 4 bases and 0 bases, with 10 bases remaining between them. Per germline, CDR1 SNHLY and CDR2 FYNNEI. The CDR3 loop spans 15 amino acids. CDR3 protein: CASSVSGYSNQPQHF. In DNA form, the CDR3 reads TGTGCCAGCAGTGTGTCAGGGTATAGCAATCAGCCCCAGCATTTT.

The chain has TRBV5-6 and TRBJ1-2; D is perhaps TRBD1 (5 bases). Trimming took 4 bases from V and 5 from J, leaving 18 bases between them. Looked up from germline, CDR1 is SGHDT and CDR2 is YYEEEE. The CDR3 loop spans 15 amino acids. The CDR3 nucleotides are TGTGCCAGCAGCCCCGGGCGGGGCGCATGGTATGGCTACACCTTC. Protein sequence: CASSPGRGAWYGYTF.

This chain joins TRBV7-3 and TRBJ1-2; D is possibly TRBD1 (5 bases). V gave up 5 bases and J gave up 5 bases, with 18 bases separating them. Germline V CDR1 and CDR2: SGHTA, FQGTGA. The CDR3 loop spans 15 amino acids. CDR3 nucleotide sequence: TGTGCCAGCAGCCCTCAAGGACAAGCTAGTTATGGCTACACCTTC. It yields the protein CASSPQGQASYGYTF.